This TCR beta chain was recorded in a study of OX40 agonist ivuxolimab in advanced cancers. Concerning the study at large: Ivuxolimab was an agonistic, fully human IgG2 monoclonal antibody directed against OX40 (CD134), a costimulatory receptor. Intravenous ivuxolimab was administered to patients every 2 weeks at six dose levels: 0.01, 0.1, 0.3, 1.5, 3 and 10 mg/kg. Of the 50 to 55 patients in dose escalation, about 20 had hepatocellular carcinoma, some 15 had melanoma, 9 had renal cell carcinoma and 9 had head and neck cancer. The dose-escalation cohort was about 83% male with a mean age of about 54 years, ranging from roughly 23 to 85. Prior anti-PD-1, anti-PD-L1 or anti-CTLA-4 therapy was permitted, and approximately 42% of dose-escalation patients had received checkpoint inhibitors. Partial responses occurred in three dose-escalation patients: two with cutaneous melanoma and one with hepatocellular carcinoma. Peripheral TCRbeta sequencing aimed to test whether ivuxolimab altered TCR sequence diversity and caused clonal T-cell expansion. The paper reports the monotherapy dose-escalation portion (N ≈ 52 patients) of the phase I ivuxolimab trial. On the study overall, not on this receptor specifically: After ivuxolimab, expanded clones were on average more numerous among CD8+ T cells than among CD4+ T cells. In the 0.1-3.0 mg/kg groups, partial responders had among the lowest normalized peripheral clonal expansion, particularly in CD8+ T cells. Low levels of normalized T-cell clonal expansion were also seen in some patients who did not respond. Antigen specificity was not determined for the clonally expanded peripheral T cells. Clonal expansion of both CD4+ and CD8+ blood T cells was observed from baseline to week 6 at doses 0.1 to 3.0 mg/kg.

The trial excluded patients who had a history of autoimmune disease or who were on systemic immunosuppression. Peripheral blood for TCR sequencing was collected from all dose cohorts at baseline, on cycle 4 day 1, and on cycle 7 day 1. The samples were taken from a phase I, first-in-human, multicenter, open-label dose-escalation trial of ivuxolimab. The trial enrolled adults with locally advanced or metastatic head and neck squamous cell, hepatocellular, melanoma or renal cell carcinoma. CD4+ and CD8+ T cells were sorted separately from peripheral blood before TCR sequencing. Trimming removed 0 bases from V and 10 bases from J, leaving 10 bases between the germline ends. The CDR3 spans 12 residues, from the cysteine through the phenylalanine. CDR3 DNA is the only sequence kept; it has 36 bases, read in frame from the first base. The germline V gene (reference sequence) provides CDR1 SGHNT and CDR2 YYREEE.

To sequence the TCRbeta CDR3 region, genomic DNA was isolated from the sorted cells. The immunoSEQ Assay was used for sequencing of TCRbeta CDR3 regions. This is the immuneACCESS table as TCRdb keeps it, with only in-frame sequences that have V and J called. A part of the clones is gone; compared with another copy, unresolved V genes explain less than half, and the rest is unexplained. This sample holds tens of thousands of clones; approximately 87% were observed only once. Approximately 0.68% of the sample goes to the ten largest clones. Worth noting for this clone: It has no known antigen specificity. Per-nucleotide qualities are absent, and no much larger clonotype sits a single base away.

The TCR was taken from an adult with an advanced solid tumor such as melanoma, head and neck, liver or kidney cancer. The source material was CD4+ or CD8+ T cells sorted from blood, sampled in a trial of the OX40 agonist ivuxolimab. The V and J genes are TRBV5-4 and TRBJ1-1; the D gene cannot be named for sure. CDR3 reads: CASSLAGAGAFF. The DNA reads TGTGCCAGCAGCTTGGCGGGAGCCGGAGCTTTCTTT.